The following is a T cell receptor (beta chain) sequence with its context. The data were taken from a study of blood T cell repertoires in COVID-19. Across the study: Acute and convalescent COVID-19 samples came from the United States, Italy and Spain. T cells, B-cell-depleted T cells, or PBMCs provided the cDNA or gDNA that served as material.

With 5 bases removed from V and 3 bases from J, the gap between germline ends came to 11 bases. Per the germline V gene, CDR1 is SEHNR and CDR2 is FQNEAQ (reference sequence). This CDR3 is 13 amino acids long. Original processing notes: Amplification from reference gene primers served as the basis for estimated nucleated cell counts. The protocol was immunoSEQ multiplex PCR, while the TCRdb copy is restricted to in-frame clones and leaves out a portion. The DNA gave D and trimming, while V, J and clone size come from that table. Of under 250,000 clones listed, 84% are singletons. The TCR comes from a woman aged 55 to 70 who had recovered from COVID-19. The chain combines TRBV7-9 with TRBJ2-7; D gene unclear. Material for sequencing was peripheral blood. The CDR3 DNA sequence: TGTGCCAGCAGCCATAAAACAAACTACGAGCAGTACTTC. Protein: CASSHKTNYEQYF.